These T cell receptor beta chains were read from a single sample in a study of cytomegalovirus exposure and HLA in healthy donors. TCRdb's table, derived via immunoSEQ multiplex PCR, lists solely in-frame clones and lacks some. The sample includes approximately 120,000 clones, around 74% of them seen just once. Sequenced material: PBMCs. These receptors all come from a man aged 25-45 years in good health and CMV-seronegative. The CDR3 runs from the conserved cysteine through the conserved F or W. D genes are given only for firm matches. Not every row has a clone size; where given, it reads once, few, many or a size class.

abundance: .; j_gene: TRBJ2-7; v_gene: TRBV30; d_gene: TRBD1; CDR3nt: TGTGCCTGGAGTCCAAAGACAGGGGGCAGGTACGAGCAGTACTTC; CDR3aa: CAWSPKTGGRYEQYF
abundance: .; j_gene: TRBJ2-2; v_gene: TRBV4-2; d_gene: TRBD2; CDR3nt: TGTGCCAGCAGCCAGGGCGGACTAGGTATGACCGGGGAGCTGTTTTTT; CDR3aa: CASSQGGLGMTGELFF
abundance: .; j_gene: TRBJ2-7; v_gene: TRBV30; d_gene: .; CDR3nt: TGTGCCTGGACTCAAACGGGTTACGAGCAGTACTTC; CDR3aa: CAWTQTGYEQYF
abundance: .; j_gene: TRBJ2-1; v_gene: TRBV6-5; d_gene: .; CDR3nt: TGTGCCAGCAGTTACGCGAGCGGAACCTACAATGAGCAGTTCTTC; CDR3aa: CASSYASGTYNEQFF
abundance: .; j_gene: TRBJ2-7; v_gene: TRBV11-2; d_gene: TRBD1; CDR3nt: TGTGCCAGCAGCTTAGATCTTGCGACAGGGACCTCCTACGAGCAGTACTTC; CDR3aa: CASSLDLATGTSYEQYF
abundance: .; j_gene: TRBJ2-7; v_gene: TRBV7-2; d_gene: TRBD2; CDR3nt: TGTGCCAGCAGATTGGGGACTAGGTTCTACGAGCAGTACTTC; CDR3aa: CASRLGTRFYEQYF
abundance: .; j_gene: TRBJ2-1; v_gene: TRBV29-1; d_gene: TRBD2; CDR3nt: TGCAGCGTTGATGTGCTAGCGGGGAATTTTGAGCAGTTCTTC; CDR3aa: CSVDVLAGNFEQFF
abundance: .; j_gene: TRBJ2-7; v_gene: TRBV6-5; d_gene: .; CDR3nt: TGTGCCAGCAGTTACGGACTGAACGAGCAGTACTTC; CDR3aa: CASSYGLNEQYF
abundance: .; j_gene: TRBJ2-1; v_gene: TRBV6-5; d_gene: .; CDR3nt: TGTGCCAGCAGTTACTCGGGGCAGTTCAACAATGAGCAGTTCTTC; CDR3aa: CASSYSGQFNNEQFF
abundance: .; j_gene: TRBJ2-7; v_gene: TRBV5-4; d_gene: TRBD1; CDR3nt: TGTGCCAGCAGTTCGCCGCTACAGGGGGCTGGGGAGCAGTACTTC; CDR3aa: CASSSPLQGAGEQYF
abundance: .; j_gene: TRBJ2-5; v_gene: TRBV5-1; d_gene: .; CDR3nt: TGCGCCAGCAGCTTTTCACTAGGGGCCAGGGGCCAAGAGACCCAGTACTTC; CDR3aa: CASSFSLGARGQETQYF
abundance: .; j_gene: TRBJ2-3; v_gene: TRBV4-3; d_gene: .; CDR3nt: TGCGCCAGCAGCCAAGAATGGTCAAGTGGGCCCACAGATACGCAGTATTTT; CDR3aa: CASSQEWSSGPTDTQYF
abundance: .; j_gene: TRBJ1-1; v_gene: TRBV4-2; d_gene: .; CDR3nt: TGTGCCAGCAGGTTACAGGGAAAGTTCACTGAAGCTTTCTTT; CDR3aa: CASRLQGKFTEAFF
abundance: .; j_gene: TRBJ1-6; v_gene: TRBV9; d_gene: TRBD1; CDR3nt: TGTGCCAGCAGCCGAGACAGGGCCTATAATTCACCCCTCCACTTT; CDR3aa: CASSRDRAYNSPLHF
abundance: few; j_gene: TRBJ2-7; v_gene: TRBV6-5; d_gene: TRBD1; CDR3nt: TGTGCCAGCAGCGACGGGACAGGCACCTCCTACGAGCAGTACTTC; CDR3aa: CASSDGTGTSYEQYF
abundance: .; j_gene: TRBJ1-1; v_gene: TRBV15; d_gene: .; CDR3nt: TGTGCCACCAGCAGAACACCCACAGGGAACACTGAAGCTTTCTTT; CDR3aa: CATSRTPTGNTEAFF
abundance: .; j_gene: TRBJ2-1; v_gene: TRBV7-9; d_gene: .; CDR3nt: TGTGCCAGCAGCTTAATGGCTTCCAATGAGCAGTTCTTC; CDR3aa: CASSLMASNEQFF
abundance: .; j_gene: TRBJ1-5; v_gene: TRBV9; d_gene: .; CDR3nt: TGTGCCAGCACCCTCGGGGGGGATAGCAATCAGCCCCAGCATTTT; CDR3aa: CASTLGGDSNQPQHF
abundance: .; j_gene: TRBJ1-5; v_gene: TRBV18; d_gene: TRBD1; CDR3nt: TGTGCCAGCTCACCGAATCAACAGGGGTCGGGAAAGCCCCAGCATTTT; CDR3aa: CASSPNQQGSGKPQHF
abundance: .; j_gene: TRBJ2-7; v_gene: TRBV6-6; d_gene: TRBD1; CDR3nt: TGTGCCAGCAGTTACTCGATTACAGGGGGGCACGAGCAGTACTTC; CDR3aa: CASSYSITGGHEQYF
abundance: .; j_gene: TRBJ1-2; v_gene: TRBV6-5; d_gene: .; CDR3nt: TGTGCCAGCAGTTACTCCACCGGAGTTCCGAGCTGGGGCTACACCTTC; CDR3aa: CASSYSTGVPSWGYTF
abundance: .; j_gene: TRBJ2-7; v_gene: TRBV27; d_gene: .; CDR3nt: TGTGCCAGCGGCAGGGTTTTAAGTTTTTCCTACGAGCAGTACTTC; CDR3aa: CASGRVLSFSYEQYF
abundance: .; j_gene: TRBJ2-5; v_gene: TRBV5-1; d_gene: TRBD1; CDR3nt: TGCGCCAGCAGCCCCGGGGGACAGGGGGTCGGTGAGACCCAGTACTTC; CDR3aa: CASSPGGQGVGETQYF
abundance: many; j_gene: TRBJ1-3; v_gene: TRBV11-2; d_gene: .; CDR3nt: TGTGCCAGCAGCTTAGATTGGGACTCAGGCTCTGGAAACACCATATATTTT; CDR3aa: CASSLDWDSGSGNTIYF
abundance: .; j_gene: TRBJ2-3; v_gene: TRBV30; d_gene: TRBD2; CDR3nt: TGTGCCTGGAGTGTAGGGGCTAGCGGGAGTTCGGATACGCAGTATTTT; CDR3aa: CAWSVGASGSSDTQYF
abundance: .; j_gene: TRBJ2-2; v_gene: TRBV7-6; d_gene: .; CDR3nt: TGTGCCAGCAGGGGAACAGGGACCGGGGAGCTGTTTTTT; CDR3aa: CASRGTGTGELFF
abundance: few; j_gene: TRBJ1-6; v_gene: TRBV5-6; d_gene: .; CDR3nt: TGTGCCAGCAGCTTCGGTAATTCACCCCTCCACTTT; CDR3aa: CASSFGNSPLHF
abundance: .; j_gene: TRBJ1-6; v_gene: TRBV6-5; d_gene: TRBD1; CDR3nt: TGTGCCAGCAGTCAGGACAGGGACTCACCCCTCCACTTT; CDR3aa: CASSQDRDSPLHF
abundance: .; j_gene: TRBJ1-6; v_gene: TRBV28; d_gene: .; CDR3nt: TGTGCCAGCAGTCTCACACAGATAAATTCACCCCTCCACTTT; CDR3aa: CASSLTQINSPLHF
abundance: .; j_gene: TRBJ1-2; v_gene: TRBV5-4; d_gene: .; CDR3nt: TGTGCCAGCAGCTTGCGTGGGCGTGATTGGTACTATGGCTACACCTTC; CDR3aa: CASSLRGRDWYYGYTF
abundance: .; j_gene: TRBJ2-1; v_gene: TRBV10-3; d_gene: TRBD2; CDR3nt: TGTGCCATCAGTGGGACTAGCGGGAAGAATACGGAACAGTTCTTC; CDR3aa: CAISGTSGKNTEQFF
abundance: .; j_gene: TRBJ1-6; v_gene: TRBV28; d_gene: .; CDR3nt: TGTGCCAGCAGTTTAGAGGATCACCCCTATAATTCACCCCTCCACTTT; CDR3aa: CASSLEDHPYNSPLHF
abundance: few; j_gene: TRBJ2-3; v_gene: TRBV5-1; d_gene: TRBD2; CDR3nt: TGCGCCAGCAGCGGGACTAGCGGGGAGACAGATACGCAGTATTTT; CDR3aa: CASSGTSGETDTQYF
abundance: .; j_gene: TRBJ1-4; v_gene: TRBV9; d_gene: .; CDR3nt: TGTGCCAGCAGCGTAGGTGCGGTCGAGTCGGGTGAAAAACTGTTTTTT; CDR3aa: CASSVGAVESGEKLFF
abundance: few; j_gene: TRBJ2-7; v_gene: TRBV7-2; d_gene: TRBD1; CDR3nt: TGTGCCAGCAGCCCCGGGACAGGCTACGAGCAGTACTTC; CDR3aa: CASSPGTGYEQYF
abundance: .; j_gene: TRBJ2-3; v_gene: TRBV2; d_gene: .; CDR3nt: TGTGCCAGCAGTGTCGGGGACTTCCTAGCGTATACGCAGTATTTT; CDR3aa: CASSVGDFLAYTQYF
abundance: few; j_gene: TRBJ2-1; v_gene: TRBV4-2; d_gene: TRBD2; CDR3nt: TGTGCCAGCAGCCAAGGGGTATATTCCACGGGGGGGATCGCCTACAATGAGCAGTTCTTC; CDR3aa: CASSQGVYSTGGIAYNEQFF
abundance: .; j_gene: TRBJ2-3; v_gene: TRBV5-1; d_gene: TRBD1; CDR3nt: TGCGCCAGCAGCCTCCGGGACAGGGGTACAGATACGCAGTATTTT; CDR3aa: CASSLRDRGTDTQYF
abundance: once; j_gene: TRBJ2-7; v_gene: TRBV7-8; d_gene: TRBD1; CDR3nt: TGTGCCAGCAGCCCCCAGGACAGGGCCTCCTACGAGCAGTACTTC; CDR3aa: CASSPQDRASYEQYF
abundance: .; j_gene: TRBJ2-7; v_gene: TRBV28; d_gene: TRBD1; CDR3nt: TGTGCCAGCAGTTTCGCCATACAGGGGGGACAGACCTACGAGCAGTACTTC; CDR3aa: CASSFAIQGGQTYEQYF
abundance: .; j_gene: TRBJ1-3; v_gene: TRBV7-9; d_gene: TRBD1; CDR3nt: TGTGCCAGCAGCTTAGCAAAACGGGGACAGGGTGCTGGAAACACCATATATTTT; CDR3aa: CASSLAKRGQGAGNTIYF
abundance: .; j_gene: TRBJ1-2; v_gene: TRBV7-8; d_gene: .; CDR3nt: TGTGCCAGCAGCTTTGGGGCATCAGGGGATCGTAACTATGGCTACACCTTC; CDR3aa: CASSFGASGDRNYGYTF